The 28 T cell receptor beta chains presented below share a single source sample, sequenced in a study of T cells in Graves' hyperthyroidism and ophthalmopathy. Using RNA transcripts as the source, TCR beta CDR3 regions were amplified. HTBI primers drove first-round RT-PCR of the TCR CDR3. TCRdb recomputed calls from the multiplex PCR reads with MiXCR, one row per CDR3 protein. The data hold fewer than 110,000 distinct CDR3 sequences, with 45% to 50% observed a single time. Material for sequencing was blood. These receptor sequences come from a man aged 40-55 years with Graves' hyperthyroidism.

Of note for this clonotype: The CDR3 end shows no conserved phenylalanine or tryptophan, and so a read error is likely. The DNA is left out, because the CDR3 cannot be placed on it with certainty; the CDR3 is given as TCRdb lists it. This chain joins TRBV20-1 and TRBJ2-1; TRBD1 is the table's D call, not checked against the DNA. In germline, CDR1 is DFQATT, CDR2 SNEGSKA (reference sequence). Ends included, the CDR3 has 9 residues. CDR3 sequence: CSARGDRGN.

In this sample, this clonotype turned up many times. CDR3 sequence: CASSQDAYEQYF. The CDR3 nucleotides are TGTGCCAGCAGCCAAGATGCCTACGAGCAGTACTTC. The rearrangement joins TRBV3-1 to TRBJ2-7; no definite D call. Germline CDR1 and CDR2: LGHDT and YNNKEL (reference sequence). The V gene lost 0 bases and the J gene lost 2 bases, with 2 bases spanning the gap. The CDR3 covers 12 residues.

In the case of this clonotype: An end of the junction differs from the germline gene, which may be a read error. J is TRBJ1-4 and V is TRBV7-2; D unresolved. The CDR3 is 12 residues long. Per the germline V gene, CDR1 is SGHTA and CDR2 is FQGNSA. The CDR3 region is CASSLAKAKLLF. CDR3 in DNA: TGTGCCAGCAGCTTAGCAAAGGCAAAACTGCTTTTT.

This clonotype has more than one count but fewer than ten. The gene calls are TRBV19 and TRBJ1-6; no definite D call. The germline gives CDR1 LNHDA, CDR2 SQIVND (reference sequence). V lost 11 bases and J lost 13, with 24 bases in between. The CDR3 has 14 residues. In DNA form, the CDR3 reads TGTGCCTGGAGTCGCTACGGGAGTTTATTCCCCCTCCACTTT. The encoded protein is CAWSRYGSLFPLHF. Complete variable domain (other parts from reference TRBV19 and TRBJ1-6): DGGITQSPKYLFRKEGQNVTLSCEQNLNHDAMYWYRQDPGQGLRLIYYSQIVNDFQKGDIAEGYSVSREKKESFPLTVTSAQKNPTAFYLCAWSRYGSLFPLHFGNGTRLTVT.

This clonotype is a singleton in its sample. CDR3 DNA sequence: TGTGCCAGCAGCTTAGGGACTATGGGCCGATCCTACGAGCAGTACTTC. Protein product: CASSLGTMGRSYEQYF. The V call is TRBV7-9, the J call TRBJ2-7; D possibly corresponds to TRBD2 (6 bases). Trimming took 1 base from V and 1 from J, leaving 14 bases between them. The germline V gene encodes CDR1 SEHNR and CDR2 FQNEAQ (reference sequence). There are 16 residues in the CDR3.

This clonotype was counted a single time. The chain has TRBV7-9 and TRBJ2-7, with TRBD1 as a possible D gene (7 bases). In germline, CDR1 is SEHNR, CDR2 FQNEAQ (reference sequence). The CDR3 runs to 16 residues. V lost 5 bases and J lost 0, with 17 bases in between. The CDR3 loop reads CASSPPGAGGSYEQYF. The CDR3 DNA is TGTGCCAGCAGCCCCCCGGGGGCAGGGGGCTCCTACGAGCAGTACTTC.

Worth noting for this clonotype: Germline is not matched at one junction end, which may reflect a read error. The chain uses TRBV15 and TRBJ2-7; no firm D call. This CDR3 comprises 14 residues. Germline V gene sequence: CDR1 LNHNV, CDR2 YYDKDF (reference sequence). The CDR3 reads CATSRGNPLYEQSF. In nucleotides, the CDR3 is TGTGCCACCAGCAGGGGAAACCCCCTCTATGAGCAGTCCTTC. Full variable domain (missing parts from reference TRBV15 and TRBJ2-7): DAMVIQNPRYQVTQFGKPVTLSCSQTLNHNVMYWYQQKSSQAPKLLFHYYDKDFNNEADTPDNFQSRRPNTSFCFLDIRSPGLGDTAMYLCATSRGNPLYEQSFGPGTRLTVT.

CDR3 sequence reads: CATSDWWGGELFF. The CDR3 nucleotides read TGTGCCACCAGTGATTGGTGGGGCGGGGAGCTGTTTTTT. V is TRBV24-1 and J is TRBJ2-2; D is undetermined. Between the trimmed V and J ends, which lost 2 bases and 7 bases, there was a span of 7 bases. The germline CDR1 and CDR2 sequences are KGHDR and SFDVKD. There are 13 residues in the CDR3.

The chain links TRBV20-1 to TRBJ2-6, with D possibly being TRBD1 (5 bases). Germline V gene lookup returns CDR1 DFQATT and CDR2 SNEGSKA (reference sequence). The CDR3 sequence is 14 residues long. Trimming took 1 base from V and 15 from J, leaving 19 bases between them. The CDR3 region is CSARVPSGADGLTF. The CDR3 nucleotides read TGCAGTGCTAGAGTCCCCTCTGGGGCCGACGGCCTGACTTTC.

There are many counts of this clonotype. The chain combines TRBV20-1 with TRBJ2-1, with 13 bases that match TRBD2. The V segment lost 1 base and the J segment 7 bases; nucleotides outside the gene matches: 4. Germline CDR1 DFQATT, CDR2 SNEGSKA (reference sequence). The CDR3 totals 15 residues. The CDR3 nucleotides are TGCAGTGCTAGAGGGACTAGCGGGAGTCAGAATGAGCAGTTCTTC. Amino acid sequence: CSARGTSGSQNEQFF.

This clonotype was seen ten or more times. This chain joins TRBV2 and TRBJ1-5, with 9 bases that match TRBD1. The germline gives CDR1 SNHLY, CDR2 FYNNEI. The CDR3 is 14 residues long. Trimming at V came to 6 bases and at J to 6 bases, leaving 6 bases not matched to a gene. CDR3 amino acids: CASSGTGSGQPQHF. The CDR3 DNA sequence: TGTGCCAGCAGCGGGACAGGGTCCGGTCAGCCCCAGCATTTT.

Concerning this clonotype itself: The conserved final phenylalanine or tryptophan is absent from the CDR3, which likely points to a read error. The CDR3 DNA is TGTGCACCCCATAGTCCCAGGGAGACTAGCTCCCTTCCTACCGGGGAGCTGTTTCTT. Translation gives CAPHSPRETSSLPTGELFL. This chain uses TRBV24-1 with TRBJ2-2, with 7 nucleotides matching TRBD2. Germline V CDR1 and CDR2: KGHDR, SFDVKD. This CDR3 is 19 amino acids long.

This clonotype was counted at least ten times. The chain carries TRBV7-9 and TRBJ1-3, with a weak D call TRBD1 (6 bases). The CDR3 extends over 15 amino acids. V was trimmed by 5 bases and J by 0 bases, leaving 11 bases between them. CDR1 and CDR2 from the germline V gene are SEHNR and FQNEAQ (reference sequence). The CDR3 DNA reads TGTGCCAGCAGCCTTGACAGGTCCTCTGGAAACACCATATATTTT. Amino acids: CASSLDRSSGNTIYF.

In its sample, this clonotype was seen a few times. The V and J genes are TRBV27 and TRBJ2-5; no firm D call. V lost 3 bases and J lost 4, with 9 bases in between. CDR3 length: 13 residues. Germline V gene data show CDR1 as MNHEY and CDR2 as SMNVEV (reference sequence). The CDR3 reads CASSFYGSETQYF. The CDR3 region has the DNA TGTGCCAGCAGTTTCTACGGATCAGAGACCCAGTACTTC.

This clonotype was picked up many times. This chain connects TRBV12-3 or TRBV12-4 to TRBJ2-3; D may match TRBD1 or TRBD2 (6 bases each). The CDR3 totals 15 residues. V was pared by 8 bases and J by 4 bases, with 19 bases between. The CDR3 DNA reads as TGTGCCAGCGCCCAGGGGTTCGGGAGTCCAGATACGCAGTATTTT. The encoded protein is CASAQGFGSPDTQYF.

This clonotype was found many times. The V call is TRBV20-1, the J call TRBJ1-2; no clear D gene. CDR3 length: 13 residues. CDR1 is DFQATT and CDR2 is SNEGSKA in the germline V gene (reference sequence). V lost 6 bases and J lost 5, with 16 bases in between. The CDR3 region has the DNA TGCAGTGCCCCCACCGCAACGGGGTATGGCTACACCTTC. This codes for CSAPTATGYGYTF.

This sequence joins TRBV10-3 and TRBJ2-1; TRBD2 agrees at 9 bases. The length of the CDR3 is 16 residues. J was trimmed by 8 bases and V by 0 bases; bases with no gene match: 8. Germline CDR1 is ENHRY and CDR2 is SYGVKD. CDR3 amino acids: CAISESCGRGEDEQFF. As DNA, the CDR3 is TGTGCCATCAGTGAGTCTTGCGGGAGGGGGGAGGATGAGCAGTTCTTC.

The table lists this clonotype with many counts. The chain joins TRBV15 to TRBJ2-3; TRBD2 matches at 11 bases. The CDR3 length is 18 residues. Germline values: CDR1 LNHNV, CDR2 YYDKDF (reference sequence). J lost 3 bases, V lost 1 base, and 9 bases had no gene match. The CDR3 spells CATSRVLLAGALTDTQYF. CDR3 sequence (DNA): TGTGCCACCAGCAGAGTGCTACTAGCGGGAGCCCTTACAGATACGCAGTATTTT.

With regard to this clonotype: No DNA is shown, since the ends of the CDR3 on it are uncertain; the CDR3 is the one TCRdb lists. The chain has TRBV20-1 and TRBJ2-7; the D call in the table, TRBD1, was not verified against the DNA. Germline-derived CDR1 and CDR2 are DFQATT and SNEGSKA (reference sequence). The CDR3 totals 23 residues, both ends included. The CDR3 sequence is CSARGTGLGTEAFFGQGSYEQYF.

This clonotype was picked up many times. CDR3: CASSPSRTSGETQYF. The CDR3, as DNA: TGTGCCAGCAGCCCTAGCCGGACTAGCGGGGAGACCCAGTACTTC. This rearrangement joins TRBV7-9 to TRBJ2-5; 11 bases align to TRBD2. Germline assignment: CDR1 SEHNR and CDR2 FQNEAQ (reference sequence). The CDR3 consists of 15 residues. V was clipped by 5 bases and J by 5 bases; unmatched bases: 7. Full variable domain (remainder filled in from reference TRBV7-9 and TRBJ2-5): DTGVSQNPRHKITKRGQNVTFRCDPISEHNRLYWYRQTLGQGPEFLTYFQNEAQLEKSRLLSDRFSAERPKGSFSTLEIQRTEQGDSAMYLCASSPSRTSGETQYFGPGTRLLVL.

This clonotype was seen ten or more times. V gene TRBV5-5 combines with J gene TRBJ1-2; D gene unclear. V dropped 3 bases and J dropped 4 bases, with 7 bases sitting between them. This CDR3 is built from 12 residues. The germline V gene has CDR1 SGHKS and CDR2 YYEKEE (reference sequence). This CDR3 is CASSSLGYGYTF. CDR3 DNA: TGTGCCAGCAGCTCGCTGGGCTATGGCTACACCTTC.

Comment on this clonotype: This may be a read error, as it is one base from a much larger clone. This sequence joins TRBV2 and TRBJ1-4, with 7 bases aligning to TRBD1. Germline CDR1 is SNHLY and CDR2 is FYNNEI. The CDR3 runs to 15 residues. The CDR3 sequence: CASSLTGQSNGKLFF. In DNA, the CDR3 is TGTGCCAGCAGTTTAACGGGACAGTCTAATGGAAAACTGTTTTTT. The full variable domain, completed using reference TRBV2 and TRBJ1-4, is EPEVTQTPSHQVTQMGQEVILRCVPISNHLYFYWYRQILGQKVEFLVSFYNNEISEKSEIFDDQFSVERPDGSNFTLKIRSTKLEDSAMYFCASSLTGQSNGKLFFGSGTQLSVL.

This chain uses TRBV11-2 with TRBJ2-1; 12 bases are shared with TRBD2. Germline lookup yields CDR1 SGHAT and CDR2 FQNNGV. The CDR3 length is 16 residues. With 5 bases clipped from V and 6 bases from J, the junction kept 8 bases outside the gene matches. The CDR3 loop is CASSQATSGSSNEQFF. The CDR3 DNA reads as TGTGCCAGCAGCCAAGCGACTAGCGGGAGTTCCAATGAGCAGTTCTTC.

This clonotype was picked up many times. This chain uses TRBV9 with TRBJ2-1; TRBD2 is a possible D gene (6 bases). Trimming took off 0 bases at V and 5 bases at J, with 9 bases between the two ends. The CDR3 has 14 amino acids. Germline assignment: CDR1 SGDLS and CDR2 YYNGEE. This chain's CDR3 is CASSVVGGHNEQFF. DNA of the CDR3: TGTGCCAGCAGCGTAGTCGGAGGGCACAATGAGCAGTTCTTC.

This chain uses TRBV10-1 with TRBJ2-7; D is uncertain. Germline V lookup: CDR1 WNHNN, CDR2 SYGVQD (reference sequence). Trimming removed 9 bases from V and 4 bases from J, with 13 bases in between. The CDR3 length is 12 residues. CDR3 sequence (DNA): TGCGCCAGTGGCGGCAGGCCTTACGAGCAGTACTTC. It is translated as CASGGRPYEQYF.

On this clonotype itself: A read error may produce the germline difference seen at one junction end. This sequence joins TRBV6-4 and TRBJ2-7, with a weak D call TRBD1 (7 bases). The CDR3 runs 15 residues. Per germline, CDR1 MRHNA and CDR2 SNTAGT. The CDR3 loop reads CASSELQGGPYEQYF. CDR3 nucleotide sequence: TGTGCCAGTAGTGAACTGCAGGGGGGCCCCTACGAGCAGTACTTC.

This chain uses TRBV7-9 with TRBJ1-4, with a possible D match to TRBD1 (6 bases). CDR1 is SEHNR and CDR2 is FQNEAQ in the germline V gene (reference sequence). Deletions cut 6 bases from V and 5 bases from J, with 16 bases between. The CDR3 is 15 amino acids. For the CDR3, the DNA is TGTGCCAGCAGTCAACAGGGTTCTACCAATGAAAAACTGTTTTTT. Translated: CASSQQGSTNEKLFF.

The chain has TRBV12-3 or TRBV12-4 and TRBJ2-1; D perhaps matches TRBD2 (5 bases). The CDR3 loop spans 16 amino acids. The V end was cut by 5 bases, the J end by 0 bases, with 14 bases between. In DNA form, the CDR3 reads TGTGCCAGCAGTCCTCGAGGGCTGAGCTCCTACAATGAGCAGTTCTTC. It is translated as CASSPRGLSSYNEQFF.